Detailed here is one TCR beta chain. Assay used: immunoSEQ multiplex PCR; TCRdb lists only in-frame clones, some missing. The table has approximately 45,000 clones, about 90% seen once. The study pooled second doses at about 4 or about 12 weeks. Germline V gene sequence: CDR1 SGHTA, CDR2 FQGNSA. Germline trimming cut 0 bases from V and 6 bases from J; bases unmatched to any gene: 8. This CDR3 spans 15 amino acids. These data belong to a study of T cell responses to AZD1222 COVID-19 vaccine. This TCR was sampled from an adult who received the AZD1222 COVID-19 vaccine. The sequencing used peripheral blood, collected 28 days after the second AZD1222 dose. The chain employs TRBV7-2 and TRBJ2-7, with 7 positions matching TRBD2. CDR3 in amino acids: CASSLAGTTVFEQYF. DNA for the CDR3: TGTGCCAGCAGCTTAGCCGGGACTACTGTTTTCGAGCAGTACTTC.